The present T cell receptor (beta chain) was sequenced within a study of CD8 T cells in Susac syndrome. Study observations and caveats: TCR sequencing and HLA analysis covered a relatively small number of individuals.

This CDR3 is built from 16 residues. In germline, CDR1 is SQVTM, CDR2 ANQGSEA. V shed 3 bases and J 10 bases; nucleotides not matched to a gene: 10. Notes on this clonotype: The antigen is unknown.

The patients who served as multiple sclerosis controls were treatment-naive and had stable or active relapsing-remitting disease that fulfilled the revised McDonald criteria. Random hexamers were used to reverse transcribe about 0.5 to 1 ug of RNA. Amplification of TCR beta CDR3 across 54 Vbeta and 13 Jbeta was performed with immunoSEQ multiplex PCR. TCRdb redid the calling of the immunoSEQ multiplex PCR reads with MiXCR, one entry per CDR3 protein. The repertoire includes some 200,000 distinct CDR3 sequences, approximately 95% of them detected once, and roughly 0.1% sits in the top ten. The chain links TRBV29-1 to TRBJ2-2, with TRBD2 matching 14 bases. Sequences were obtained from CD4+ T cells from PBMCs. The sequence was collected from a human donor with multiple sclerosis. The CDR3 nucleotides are TGCAGCGTTGAGATATCACCGACTAGCGGGGGGGCGGAGCTGTTTTTT. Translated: CSVEISPTSGGAELFF.